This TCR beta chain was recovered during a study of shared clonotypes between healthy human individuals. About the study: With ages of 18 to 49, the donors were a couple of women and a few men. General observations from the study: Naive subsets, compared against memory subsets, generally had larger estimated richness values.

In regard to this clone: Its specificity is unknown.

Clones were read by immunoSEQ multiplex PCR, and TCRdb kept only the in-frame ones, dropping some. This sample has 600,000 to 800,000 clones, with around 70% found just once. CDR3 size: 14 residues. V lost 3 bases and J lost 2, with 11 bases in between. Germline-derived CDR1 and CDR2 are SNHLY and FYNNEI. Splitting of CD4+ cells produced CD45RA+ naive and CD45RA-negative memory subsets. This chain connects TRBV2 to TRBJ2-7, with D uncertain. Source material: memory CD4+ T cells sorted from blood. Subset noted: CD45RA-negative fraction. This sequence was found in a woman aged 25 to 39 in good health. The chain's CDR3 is CASSERKVTYEQYF. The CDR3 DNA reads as TGTGCCAGCAGTGAGAGGAAGGTTACCTACGAGCAGTACTTC.